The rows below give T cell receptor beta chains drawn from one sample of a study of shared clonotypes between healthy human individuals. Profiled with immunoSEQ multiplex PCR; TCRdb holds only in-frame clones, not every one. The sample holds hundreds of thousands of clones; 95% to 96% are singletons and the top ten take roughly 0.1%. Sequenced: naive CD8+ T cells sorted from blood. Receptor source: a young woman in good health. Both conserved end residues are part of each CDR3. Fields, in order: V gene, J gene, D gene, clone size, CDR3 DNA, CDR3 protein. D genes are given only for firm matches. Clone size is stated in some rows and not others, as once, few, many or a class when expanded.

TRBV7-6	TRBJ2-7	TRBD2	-	TGTGCCAGCACCGGGAGAGCGGGGGGGGCGGGCGAGCAGTACTTC	CASTGRAGGAGEQYF
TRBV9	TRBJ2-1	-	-	TGTGCCAGCAGCGCCACCTCTGACAGGTTCGGATACAATGAGCAGTTCTTC	CASSATSDRFGYNEQFF
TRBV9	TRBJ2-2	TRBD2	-	TGTGCCAGCAGCGTAGAGCTTGTCGGGGGGAGCGGGAGAAGGACCGGGGAGCTGTTTTTT	CASSVELVGGSGRRTGELFF
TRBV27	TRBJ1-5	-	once	TGTGCCAGCAGTTTATTGGCTCAGGCCGGGCCTCAGCCCCAGCATTTT	CASSLLAQAGPQPQHF
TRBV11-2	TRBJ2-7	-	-	TGTGCCAGCACCCCCATGGGGGAGTACGGCCCCTACGAGCAGTACTTC	CASTPMGEYGPYEQYF
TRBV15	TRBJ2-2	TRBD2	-	TGTGCCACCAGCAGGGGGTCTAGCGGGCCCACCGGGGAGCTGTTTTTT	CATSRGSSGPTGELFF
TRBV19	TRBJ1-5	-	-	TGTGCCAGTAGTATAGTTCCCGAGGGCAATCAGCCCCAGCATTTT	CASSIVPEGNQPQHF
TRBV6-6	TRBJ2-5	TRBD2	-	TGTGCCAGCAGTAACGGACTAGCGGGAGCAGAGACCCAGTACTTC	CASSNGLAGAETQYF
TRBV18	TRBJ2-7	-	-	TGTGCCAGCTCACCATATCCGGGGGCTCCCTACGAGCAGTACTTC	CASSPYPGAPYEQYF
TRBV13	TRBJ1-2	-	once	TGTGCCAGCAGCTTAGGGACCGGGGGCTATGGCTACACCTTC	CASSLGTGGYGYTF
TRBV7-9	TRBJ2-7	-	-	TGTGCCAGCAGCCAATACCGGGACTTCAACTCCTACGAGCAGTACTTC	CASSQYRDFNSYEQYF
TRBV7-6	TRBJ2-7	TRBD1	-	TGTGCCAGCAGCGCTCCGGGACAGGGGCGATCCGAGCAGTACTTC	CASSAPGQGRSEQYF
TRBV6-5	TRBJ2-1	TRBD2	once	TGTGCCAGCACCCTAACCGGGACTAGCTATGAGCAGTTCTTC	CASTLTGTSYEQFF
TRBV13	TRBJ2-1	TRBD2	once	TGTGCCAGCAGCGCGGGACTAGCGGGAGTCTCTAATGAGCAGTTCTTC	CASSAGLAGVSNEQFF
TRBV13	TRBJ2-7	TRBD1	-	TGTGCCAGCAGCACAGGGGGGTCCTACGAGCAGTACTTC	CASSTGGSYEQYF
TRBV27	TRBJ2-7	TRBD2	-	TGTGCCAGCAGCTCTAGGACTAGCGGAACCTACGAGCAGTACTTC	CASSSRTSGTYEQYF
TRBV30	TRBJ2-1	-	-	TGTGCCTGGAGAAGCCCCTACAATGAGCAGTTCTTC	CAWRSPYNEQFF